A single sample is the source of the 19 T cell receptor beta chains below, sequenced in a study of T cells after yellow fever vaccination. Using its own MiXCR run on the 5' RACE reads, TCRdb lists one record per CDR3 protein. The sample has about 320,000 distinct CDR3 sequences, roughly 10% seen once. The sample consisted of CD4+ T cells sorted from PBMCs, taken 45 days after the yellow fever booster vaccination. Receptors originate from a man in his late teens or twenties who received the YFV17D yellow fever vaccine.

In this sample, this clonotype turned up a few times. V and J are TRBV20-1 and TRBJ1-5, with 7 nucleotides matching TRBD1. V shed 6 bases, J shed 10 bases, and the junction held 6 bases outside the gene matches. Germline CDR1 reads DFQATT; CDR2 reads SNEGSKA (reference sequence). CDR3 size: 11 residues. CDR3 DNA sequence: TGCAGTGCCTCAGACAGGGATCCCCAGCATTTT. This encodes CSASDRDPQHF.

This clonotype showed up just a few times. The rearrangement links TRBV6-7 to TRBJ2-7; D is uncertain. TRBV6-7 is an ORF, with its function uncertain. CDR3 length equals 11 residues. V was trimmed by 0 bases and J by 7 bases, leaving 4 bases between them. CDR3 nucleotide sequence: TGTGCCAGCAGTTACTCGGGGGAGCAGTACTTC. It translates to CASSYSGEQYF.

The chain recombines TRBV4-1 with TRBJ2-6, with TRBD1 identical over 8 bases. CDR3 size: 20 residues. Germline CDR1 MGHRA, CDR2 YSYEKL. Losses at the gene ends were 1 base for V and 0 bases for J; bases not matched to a gene: 11. The CDR3 sequence: CASSQGTGTGLVSGANVLTF. The DNA of the CDR3 is TGCGCCAGCAGCCAAGGGACCGGGACAGGCTTAGTCTCTGGGGCCAACGTCCTGACTTTC.

In its sample, this clonotype was seen many times. The rearrangement links TRBV3-1 to TRBJ2-5; weak D call: TRBD1 (6 bases). CDR3 length: 14 residues. V was shortened by 4 bases and J by 2 bases, with 11 bases between the two germline ends. Germline V gives CDR1 LGHDT, CDR2 YNNKEL (reference sequence). This chain's CDR3 is CASSLGTHQETQYF. CDR3 nucleotides: TGTGCCAGCAGCCTCGGGACACATCAAGAGACCCAGTACTTC.

This clonotype was observed a few times. The J gene is TRBJ2-6, the V gene TRBV11-2; D ambiguous. The germline V and J ends were trimmed by 4 bases and 2 bases, with 18 bases remaining between them. This CDR3 has 18 amino acids. In germline, CDR1 is SGHAT, CDR2 FQNNGV. The CDR3 DNA is TGTGCCAGCAGCTCCCCCGGTGGGAACCTCGCTGGGGCCAACGTCCTGACTTTC. Its translation: CASSSPGGNLAGANVLTF.

This clonotype appeared a few times. This chain uses TRBV29-1 with TRBJ2-5; TRBD1 agrees at 9 bases. The germline V gene has CDR1 SQVTM and CDR2 ANQGSEA. This CDR3 has 13 residues. V shed 6 bases and J 4 bases; nucleotides not matched to a gene: 6. The CDR3 here is CSVRQGGGETQYF. The CDR3 coding sequence is TGCAGCGTCCGACAGGGGGGAGGAGAGACCCAGTACTTC.

The chain links TRBV27 to TRBJ1-5, with D perhaps TRBD1 (6 bases). CDR3 length: 17 residues. Trimming left V 6 bases short and J 1 base short, with 19 bases between. Germline CDR1 reads MNHEY; CDR2 reads SMNVEV (reference sequence). This CDR3 reads CASSPWGGPLSNQPQHF. The CDR3 DNA sequence: TGTGCCAGCAGCCCCTGGGGGGGGCCCCTGAGCAATCAGCCCCAGCATTTT.

This chain links TRBV10-3 with TRBJ1-1, with D possibly matching TRBD1 (5 bases). Deletions cut 3 bases from V and 7 bases from J, with 15 bases between. Germline CDR1 ENHRY, CDR2 SYGVKD. This CDR3 has 14 residues. The chain's CDR3 is CAISDLQGFGEAFF. The CDR3, as DNA: TGTGCCATCAGTGACCTTCAGGGTTTCGGTGAAGCTTTCTTT.

V is TRBV12-3 or TRBV12-4 and J is TRBJ2-7; perhaps TRBD2 as D (6 bases). V lost 1 base, J lost 3 bases, and 13 bases lay in between. This CDR3 has 15 residues. CDR3 bases: TGTGCCAGCAGTTTAGGCCTTGGGACTCGCTACGAGCAGTACTTC. This sequence encodes CASSLGLGTRYEQYF.

This clonotype was found a few times. The rearrangement joins TRBV29-1 to TRBJ1-2, with TRBD1 as a possible D gene (6 bases). CDR3 length: 11 residues. The V and J ends lost 7 bases and 4 bases respectively, with 10 bases between them. The germline gives CDR1 SQVTM, CDR2 ANQGSEA. The chain's CDR3 is CSAGAGYGYTF. CDR3 coding DNA: TGCAGCGCAGGGGCGGGCTATGGCTACACCTTC. Full variable domain (outside the CDR3, taken from reference TRBV29-1 and TRBJ1-2): SAVISQKPSRDICQRGTSLTIQCQVDSQVTMMFWYRQQPGQSLTLIATANQGSEATYESGFVIDKFPISRPNLTFSTLTVSNMSPEDSSIYLCSAGAGYGYTFGSGTRLTVV.

In its sample, this clonotype was seen a few times. The chain uses TRBV7-2 and TRBJ2-1; a weak D match, TRBD1 (6 bases). Trimming shortened V by 4 bases and J by 7 bases, and 11 bases separated the two germline ends. This CDR3 is built from 13 residues. CDR1 is SGHTA, CDR2 FQGNSA, per germline. Written as DNA, the CDR3 is TGTGCCAGCAGCTCCACTCAGGGGAATGAGCAGTTCTTC. Its protein product is CASSSTQGNEQFF.

V is TRBV7-9 and J is TRBJ1-5; D is ambiguous. The CDR3 sequence is 14 residues long. Germline V lookup: CDR1 SEHNR, CDR2 FQNEAQ (reference sequence). V gave up 5 bases and J gave up 5 bases, with 13 bases separating them. The CDR3 region has the DNA TGTGCCAGCAGCCTGGACGGGGTGCATCAGCCCCAGCATTTT. Amino acid sequence: CASSLDGVHQPQHF.

The gene calls are TRBV11-2 and TRBJ1-6; D is perhaps TRBD1 (6 bases). This CDR3 region has 16 residues. Trimming pared 3 bases from V and 9 bases from J, leaving 18 bases between. The V gene's germline CDR1 is SGHAT and CDR2 FQNNGV. The CDR3 sequence: CASSFTGRGIGSPLHF. In DNA, the CDR3 is TGTGCCAGCAGCTTTACAGGGAGGGGTATTGGTTCACCCCTCCACTTT.

The sample holds many counts of this clonotype. The chain recombines TRBV7-3 with TRBJ2-3, with 9 positions matching TRBD2. CDR3 length: 16 amino acids. V gave up 4 bases and J gave up 2 bases; unmatched junction bases: 7. CDR1 is SGHTA and CDR2 is FQGTGA in the germline V gene. CDR3 sequence: CASSSQAGGPTDTQYF. The DNA for the CDR3 is TGTGCCAGCAGCTCCCAGGCGGGGGGGCCCACAGATACGCAGTATTTT. The complete variable domain, with remaining parts taken from reference TRBV7-3 and TRBJ2-3, reads GAGVSQTPSNKVTEKGKYVELRCDPISGHTALYWYRQSLGQGPEFLIYFQGTGAADDSGLPNDRFFAVRPEGSVSTLKIQRTERGDSAVYLCASSSQAGGPTDTQYFGPGTRLTVL.

The chain recombines TRBV6-2 or TRBV6-3 with TRBJ1-5, with D possibly TRBD1 on 5 matching bases. Germline lookup yields CDR1 MNHEY and CDR2 SVGEGT. The CDR3 loop spans 17 amino acids. Trimming pared 3 bases from V and 0 bases from J, leaving 15 bases between. CDR3 sequence: CASSYPPGHFSNQPQHF. The CDR3 coding sequence is TGTGCCAGCAGTTATCCCCCAGGACACTTTAGCAATCAGCCCCAGCATTTT.

This clonotype has more than one count but fewer than ten. The genes are TRBV11-3 and TRBJ2-5, with 7 bases that match TRBD2. Unmatched junction bases numbered 6, after V lost 8 bases and J lost 3 bases. Germline V CDR1 and CDR2: SGHNT, YENEEA. The CDR3 extends over 13 amino acids. The CDR3 coding sequence is TGTGCCAGCTCATCGGGGGGAGAAGAGACCCAGTACTTC. Encoded protein: CASSSGGEETQYF.

This clonotype was seen a few times. The V call is TRBV20-1, the J call TRBJ1-6; D is perhaps TRBD1 (6 bases). Germline V gene data show CDR1 as DFQATT and CDR2 as SNEGSKA (reference sequence). The CDR3 consists of 11 residues. The V end lost 6 bases, the J end lost 6 bases, and 6 bases lay between the germline ends. The CDR3 DNA is TGCAGTGCAGGGGGTAATTCACCCCTCCACTTT. This translates into CSAGGNSPLHF.

The J gene is TRBJ1-2, the V gene TRBV18, with 8 bases that match TRBD1. V was clipped by 3 bases and J by 5 bases; unmatched bases: 8. CDR3 length: 15 residues. Germline values: CDR1 KGHSH, CDR2 LQKENI. CDR3 bases: TGTGCCAGCTCACCCGCTGGAACAGGGGGGTATGGCTACACCTTC. Residues: CASSPAGTGGYGYTF.

In its sample, this clonotype was seen a few times. The chain couples TRBV7-8 to TRBJ1-6; no reliable D call. Germline CDR1 and CDR2: SGHVS and FQNEAQ. Between the trimmed V and J ends, which lost 5 bases and 5 bases, there was a span of 10 bases. The CDR3 runs 14 residues. The CDR3 coding sequence is TGTGCCAGCAGCCTTCCGGCGGATAATTCACCCCTCCACTTT. Residues: CASSLPADNSPLHF.